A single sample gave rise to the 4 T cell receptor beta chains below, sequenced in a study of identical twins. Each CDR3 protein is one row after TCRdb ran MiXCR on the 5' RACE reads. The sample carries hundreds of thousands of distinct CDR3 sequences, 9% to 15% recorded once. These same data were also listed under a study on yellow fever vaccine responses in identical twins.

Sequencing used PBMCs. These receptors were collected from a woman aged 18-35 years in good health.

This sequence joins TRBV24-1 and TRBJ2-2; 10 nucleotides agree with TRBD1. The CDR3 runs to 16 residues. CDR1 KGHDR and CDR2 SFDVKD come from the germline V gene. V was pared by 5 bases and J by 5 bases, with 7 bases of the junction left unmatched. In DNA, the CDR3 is TGTGCCACCAGTGCCAAGGACAGGGGGTGGACCGGGGAGCTGTTTTTT. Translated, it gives CATSAKDRGWTGELFF.

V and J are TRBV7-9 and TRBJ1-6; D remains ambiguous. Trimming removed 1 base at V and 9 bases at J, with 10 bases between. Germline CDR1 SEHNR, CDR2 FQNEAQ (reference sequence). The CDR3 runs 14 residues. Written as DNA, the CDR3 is TGTGCCAGCAGCTTAGTCTCGGGTGTTTCACCCCTCCACTTT. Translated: CASSLVSGVSPLHF.

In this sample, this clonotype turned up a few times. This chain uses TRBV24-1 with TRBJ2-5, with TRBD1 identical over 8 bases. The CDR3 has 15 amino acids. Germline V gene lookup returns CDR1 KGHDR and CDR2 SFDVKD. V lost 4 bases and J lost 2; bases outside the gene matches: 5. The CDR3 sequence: CATSEPGTGQETQYF. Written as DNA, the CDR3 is TGTGCCACCAGTGAACCCGGGACAGGACAAGAGACCCAGTACTTC.

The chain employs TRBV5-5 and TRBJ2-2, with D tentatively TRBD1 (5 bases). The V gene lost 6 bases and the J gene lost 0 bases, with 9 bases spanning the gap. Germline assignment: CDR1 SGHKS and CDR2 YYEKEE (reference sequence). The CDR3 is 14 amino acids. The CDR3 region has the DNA TGTGCCAGCACCCTCAGGGCGAACACCGGGGAGCTGTTTTTT. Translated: CASTLRANTGELFF. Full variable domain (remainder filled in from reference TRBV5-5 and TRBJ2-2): DAGVTQSPTHLIKTRGQQVTLRCSPISGHKSVSWYQQVLGQGPQFIFQYYEKEERGRGNFPDRFSARQFPNYSSELNVNALLLGDSALYLCASTLRANTGELFFGEGSRLTVL.